A selection of T cell receptor beta chains follows, all from one sample in a study of PD-1 blockade in mismatch repair-deficient tumors. The assay was immunoSEQ multiplex PCR, and TCRdb's table has in-frame clones only and misses some. There are 60,000 to 75,000 clones in the sample; about 91% occur only once, and approximately 13% lies in the top ten. This specimen consisted of peripheral blood, obtained 52 weeks after starting pembrolizumab. The receptors were gathered from an adult with mismatch repair-deficient cancer. Both conserved end residues are part of each CDR3. A D gene is named only where the DNA matches it firmly. The size field is filled for only some rows; it gives once, few, many or a size class.

v_call	j_call	d_call	clone_size	cdr3_nt	cdr3_aa
TRBV25-1	TRBJ1-4	.	.	TGTGCCAGCAGTGAGGCAGGGTCAGGAGAAAAACTGTTTTTT	CASSEAGSGEKLFF
TRBV11-1	TRBJ2-7	.	.	TGTGCCAGCAGCTTAAGACCCCAGGACGTCCAGACTACCGAGCAGTACTTC	CASSLRPQDVQTTEQYF
TRBV5-4	TRBJ2-1	TRBD2	once	TGTGCCAGCAGCTTAGATAGCGGGAGAGGTAATGAGCAGTTCTTC	CASSLDSGRGNEQFF
TRBV29-1	TRBJ1-2	.	.	TGCAGCGGAAGAAAAAACGGCGGCTACACCTTC	CSGRKNGGYTF
TRBV6-5	TRBJ2-7	.	.	TGTGCCAGCAGTTACTCCCCTTGGGGGGGGCAGGAGCAGTACTTC	CASSYSPWGGQEQYF
TRBV5-1	TRBJ2-5	TRBD1	.	TGCGCCAGCAGCCTAGGACAGGGGGCGATGCATCACCAAGAGACCCAGTACTTC	CASSLGQGAMHHQETQYF
TRBV20-1	TRBJ1-5	.	.	TGCAGTGGGGGAGTCAATCAGCCCCAGCATTTT	CSGGVNQPQHF
TRBV2	TRBJ2-1	TRBD2	.	TGTGCCAGCAGTGGACTAGCGGGGTCCTACAATGAGCAGTTCTTC	CASSGLAGSYNEQFF
TRBV2	TRBJ2-1	.	.	TGTGCCAGCATCCCCGGTGAGGGGCGCGGGTATGAGCAGTTCTTC	CASIPGEGRGYEQFF
TRBV7-9	TRBJ1-4	.	.	TGTGCCAGCAGCTTAGTCGCAGCTAATGAAAAACTGTTTTTT	CASSLVAANEKLFF
TRBV5-1	TRBJ2-3	.	.	TGCGCCAGCAGCTTGGTCTGGGCAGATACGCAGTATTTT	CASSLVWADTQYF
TRBV11-3	TRBJ2-7	.	.	TGTGCCAGCAGCTTAGATCGTTTTTCTTTTTTTCTGCGGGACAAATACTTC	CASSLDRFSFFLRDKYF
TRBV9	TRBJ2-7	TRBD1	.	TGTGCCAGCAGCGTGGGGACAGGGGGTCGGTCCTACGAGCAGTACTTC	CASSVGTGGRSYEQYF
TRBV7-9	TRBJ2-1	TRBD2	.	TGTGCCAGCAGCACGGTCCCGGGACTAGCAAATGAGCAGTTCTTC	CASSTVPGLANEQFF
TRBV4-1	TRBJ2-1	.	.	TGCGCCAGCAGCCAAGATGGGCCTACCAATGAGCAGTTCTTC	CASSQDGPTNEQFF